Listed below are T cell receptor beta chains from one sample, sequenced in a study of PD-1 blockade in classical Hodgkin lymphoma. Only in-frame clones appear in the TCRdb table, and some are missing; sequencing was by immunoSEQ multiplex PCR. The table includes 10,000 to 15,000 clones, more than 90% detected once. The sample was peripheral blood mononuclear cells (PBMCs), taken at baseline. These receptors were taken from a human donor with classical Hodgkin lymphoma. The CDR3 runs from the conserved cysteine through the conserved F or W. The D gene is left open where the match is weak. Rows may omit the clone size; those that give it use once, few, many or a size class.

TRBV7-2	-	TRBJ2-2	-	CASSLRGFWGRNTGELFF	TGTGCCAGCAGCTTACGAGGCTTTTGGGGCCGGAACACCGGGGAGCTGTTTTTT
TRBV30	TRBD2	TRBJ2-1	-	CAWSSGGLVEQFF	TGTGCCTGGAGTAGCGGGGGTTTGGTTGAGCAGTTCTTC
TRBV6-1	-	TRBJ1-3	-	CASSVLNTIYF	TGTGCCAGCAGCGTACTGAACACCATATATTTT
TRBV6-1	-	TRBJ1-2	-	CASGMSGEPTYGYTF	TGTGCCAGCGGAATGTCAGGGGAACCTACGTATGGCTACACCTTC
TRBV11-2	TRBD1	TRBJ2-7	-	CASRFNRGYEQYF	TGTGCCAGCAGGTTTAACAGGGGCTACGAGCAGTACTTC
TRBV5-1	TRBD1	TRBJ2-7	-	CASSQTPGQGAYEQYF	TGCGCCAGCAGCCAAACTCCGGGACAGGGGGCTTACGAGCAGTACTTC
TRBV12-5	-	TRBJ2-7	once	CASVNIYEQYF	TGTGCTAGTGTAAACATCTACGAGCAGTACTTC
TRBV5-6	-	TRBJ1-6	-	CASSLPTRDVSSYNSPLHF	TGTGCCAGCAGCCTACCAACCCGGGACGTCAGCTCCTATAATTCACCCCTCCACTTT
TRBV7-9	-	TRBJ2-1	-	CASSRPLAGEASEQFF	TGTGCCAGCAGCCGGCCACTAGCAGGGGAGGCAAGTGAGCAGTTCTTC
TRBV4-1	-	TRBJ2-2	-	CASSRATGELFF	TGCGCCAGCAGCCGGGCCACCGGGGAGCTGTTTTTT